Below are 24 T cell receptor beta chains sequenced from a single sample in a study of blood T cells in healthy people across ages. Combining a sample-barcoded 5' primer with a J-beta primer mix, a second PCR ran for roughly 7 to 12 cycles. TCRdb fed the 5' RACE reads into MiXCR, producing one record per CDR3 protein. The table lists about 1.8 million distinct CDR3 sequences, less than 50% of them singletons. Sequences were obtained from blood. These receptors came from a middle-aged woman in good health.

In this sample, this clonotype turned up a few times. CDR3 region: CASSQLGQPYEQYF. DNA of the CDR3: TGTGCCAGCAGCCAGTTGGGACAGCCCTACGAGCAGTACTTC. V and J are TRBV7-9 and TRBJ2-7; TRBD1 matches 7 bases. CDR1 is SEHNR, CDR2 FQNEAQ, per germline (reference sequence). V was clipped by 5 bases and J by 2 bases; unmatched bases: 6. CDR3 length: 14 amino acids.

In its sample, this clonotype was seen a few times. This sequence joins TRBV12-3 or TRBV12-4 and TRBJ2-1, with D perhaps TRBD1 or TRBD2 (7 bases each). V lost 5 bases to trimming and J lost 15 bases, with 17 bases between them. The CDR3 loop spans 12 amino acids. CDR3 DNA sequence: TGTGCCAGCAGTCCAGGGGGGGAGACCCCGTTCTTC. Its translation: CASSPGGETPFF.

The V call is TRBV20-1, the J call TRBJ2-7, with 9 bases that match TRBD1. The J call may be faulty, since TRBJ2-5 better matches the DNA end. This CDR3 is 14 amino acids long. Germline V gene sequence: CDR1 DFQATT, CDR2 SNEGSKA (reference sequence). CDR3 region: CSAKPGQGLETQYF. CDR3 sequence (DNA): TGCAGTGCTAAGCCGGGACAGGGTCTTGAGACCCAGTACTTC.

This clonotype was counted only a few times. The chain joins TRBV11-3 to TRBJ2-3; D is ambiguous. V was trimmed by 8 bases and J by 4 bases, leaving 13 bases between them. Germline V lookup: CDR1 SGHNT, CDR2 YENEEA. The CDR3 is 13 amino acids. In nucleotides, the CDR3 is TGTGCCAGCGGGTACACGGGCTCAGATACGCAGTATTTT. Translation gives CASGYTGSDTQYF. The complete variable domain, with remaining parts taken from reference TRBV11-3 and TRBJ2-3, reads EAGVVQSPRYKIIEKKQPVAFWCNPISGHNTLYWYLQNLGQGPELLIRYENEEAVDDSQLPKDRFSAERLKGVDSTLKIQPAELGDSAVYLCASGYTGSDTQYFGPGTRLTVL.

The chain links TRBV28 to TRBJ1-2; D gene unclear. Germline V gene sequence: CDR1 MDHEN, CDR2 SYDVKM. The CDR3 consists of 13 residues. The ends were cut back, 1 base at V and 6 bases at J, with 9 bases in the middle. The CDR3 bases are TGTGCCAGCAGTTTATTCGGCCCCCATGGCTACACCTTC. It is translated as CASSLFGPHGYTF.

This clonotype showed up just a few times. Here the CDR3 reads CASSFEEPRNEQFF. Here the CDR3 DNA reads TGCGCCAGCAGCTTTGAGGAACCGAGGAATGAGCAGTTCTTC. V and J are TRBV5-1 and TRBJ2-1; no reliable D call. With 2 bases removed from V and 7 bases from J, the gap between germline ends came to 13 bases. CDR3 length: 14 residues. CDR1 SGHRS and CDR2 YFSETQ come from the germline V gene.

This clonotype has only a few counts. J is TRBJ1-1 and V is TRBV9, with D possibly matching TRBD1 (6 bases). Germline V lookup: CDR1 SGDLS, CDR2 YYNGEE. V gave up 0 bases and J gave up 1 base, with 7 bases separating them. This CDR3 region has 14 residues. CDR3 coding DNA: TGTGCCAGCAGCGTAGAACAGGGGAACACTGAAGCTTTCTTT. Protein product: CASSVEQGNTEAFF.

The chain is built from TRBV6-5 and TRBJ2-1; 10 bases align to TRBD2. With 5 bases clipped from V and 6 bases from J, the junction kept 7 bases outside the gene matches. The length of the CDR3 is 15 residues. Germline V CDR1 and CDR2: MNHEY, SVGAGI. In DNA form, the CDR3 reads TGTGCCAGCAGTAAGCAGCGGGGGGGTATCAATGAGCAGTTCTTC. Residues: CASSKQRGGINEQFF.

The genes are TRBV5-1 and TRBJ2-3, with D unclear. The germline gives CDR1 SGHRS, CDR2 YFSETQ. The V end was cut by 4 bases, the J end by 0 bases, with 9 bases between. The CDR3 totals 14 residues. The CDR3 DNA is TGCGCCAGCAGCGCCGAACCCAGCACAGATACGCAGTATTTT. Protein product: CASSAEPSTDTQYF.

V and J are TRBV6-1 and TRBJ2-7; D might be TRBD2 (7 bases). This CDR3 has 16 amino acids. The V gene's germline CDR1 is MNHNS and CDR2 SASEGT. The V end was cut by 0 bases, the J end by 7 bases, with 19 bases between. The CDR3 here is CASSEAGGRWIHEQYF. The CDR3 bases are TGTGCCAGCAGTGAAGCGGGGGGGCGGTGGATCCATGAGCAGTACTTC.

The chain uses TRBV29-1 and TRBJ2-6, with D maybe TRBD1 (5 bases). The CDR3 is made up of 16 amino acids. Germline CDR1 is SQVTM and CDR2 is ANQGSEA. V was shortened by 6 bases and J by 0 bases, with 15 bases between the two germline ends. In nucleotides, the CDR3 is TGCAGCGTCATACCCGGACACCGCTCTGGGGCCAACGTCCTGACTTTC. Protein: CSVIPGHRSGANVLTF.

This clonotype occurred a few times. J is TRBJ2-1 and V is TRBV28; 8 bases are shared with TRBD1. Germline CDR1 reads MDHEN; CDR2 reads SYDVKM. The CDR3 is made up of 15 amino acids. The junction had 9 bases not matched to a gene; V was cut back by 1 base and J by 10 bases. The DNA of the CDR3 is TGTGCCAGCAGTTTATTGGCACAGGGGGTTTGGGAGCAGTTCTTC. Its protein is CASSLLAQGVWEQFF.

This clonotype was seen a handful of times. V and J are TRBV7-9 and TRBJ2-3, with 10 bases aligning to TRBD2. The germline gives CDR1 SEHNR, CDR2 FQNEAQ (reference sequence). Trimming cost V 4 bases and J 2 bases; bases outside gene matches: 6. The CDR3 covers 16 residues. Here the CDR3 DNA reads TGTGCCAGCAGCTCTACTAGCGGGGACTTCACAGATACGCAGTATTTT. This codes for CASSSTSGDFTDTQYF.

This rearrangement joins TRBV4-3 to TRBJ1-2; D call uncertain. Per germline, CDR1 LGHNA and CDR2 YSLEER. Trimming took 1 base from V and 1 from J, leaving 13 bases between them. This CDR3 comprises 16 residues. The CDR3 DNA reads TGCGCCAGCAGCCAAGTCACGTCTAGGGATAACTATGGCTACACCTTC. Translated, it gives CASSQVTSRDNYGYTF.

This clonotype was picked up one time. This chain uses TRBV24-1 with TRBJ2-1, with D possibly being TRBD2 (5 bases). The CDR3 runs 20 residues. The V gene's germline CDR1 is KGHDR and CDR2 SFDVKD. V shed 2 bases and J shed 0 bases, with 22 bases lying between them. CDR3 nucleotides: TGTGCCACCAGTGATTCCTACCCCGGAGGCGGTCGGGGCTCCTACAATGAGCAGTTCTTC. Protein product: CATSDSYPGGGRGSYNEQFF.

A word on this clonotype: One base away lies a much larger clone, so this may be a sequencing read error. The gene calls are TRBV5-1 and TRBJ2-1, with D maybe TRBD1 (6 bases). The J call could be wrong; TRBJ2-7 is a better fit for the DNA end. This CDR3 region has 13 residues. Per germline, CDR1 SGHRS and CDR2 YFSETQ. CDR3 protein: CASTQGSHNEQYF. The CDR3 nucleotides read TGCGCCAGCACCCAGGGGTCGCACAATGAGCAGTACTTC.

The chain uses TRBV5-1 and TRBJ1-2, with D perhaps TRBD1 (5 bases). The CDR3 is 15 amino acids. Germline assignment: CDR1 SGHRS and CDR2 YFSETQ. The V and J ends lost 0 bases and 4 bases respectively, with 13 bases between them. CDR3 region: CASSLAPGQVYGYTF. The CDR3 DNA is TGCGCCAGCAGCTTGGCCCCAGGGCAAGTCTATGGCTACACCTTC.

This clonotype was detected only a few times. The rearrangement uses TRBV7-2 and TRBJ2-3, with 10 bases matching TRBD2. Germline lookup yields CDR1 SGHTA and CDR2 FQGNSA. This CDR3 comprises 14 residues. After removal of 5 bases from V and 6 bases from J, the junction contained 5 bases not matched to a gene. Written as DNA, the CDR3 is TGTGCCAGCAGCCCGGGACTAGCGAGGGATACGCAGTATTTT. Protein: CASSPGLARDTQYF.

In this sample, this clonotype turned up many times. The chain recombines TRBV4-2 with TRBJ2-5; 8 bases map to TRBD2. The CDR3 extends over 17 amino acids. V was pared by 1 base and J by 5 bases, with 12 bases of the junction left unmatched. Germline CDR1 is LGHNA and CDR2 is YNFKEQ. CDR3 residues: CASSQGLAFTKGETQYF. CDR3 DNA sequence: TGTGCCAGCAGCCAAGGACTAGCGTTCACAAAGGGGGAGACCCAGTACTTC.

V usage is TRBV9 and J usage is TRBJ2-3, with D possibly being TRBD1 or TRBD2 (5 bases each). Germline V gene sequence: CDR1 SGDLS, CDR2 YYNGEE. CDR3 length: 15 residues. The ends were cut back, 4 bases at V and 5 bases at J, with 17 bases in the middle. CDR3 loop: CASSPGTPQQDTQYF. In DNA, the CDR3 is TGTGCCAGCAGCCCCGGGACCCCCCAGCAAGATACGCAGTATTTT.

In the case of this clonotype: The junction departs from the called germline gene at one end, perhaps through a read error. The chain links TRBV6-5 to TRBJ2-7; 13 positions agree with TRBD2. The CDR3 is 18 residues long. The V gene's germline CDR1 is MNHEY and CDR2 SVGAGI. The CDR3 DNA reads TGTGCCGGCAGTTACTCGTATACTAGCGGGGGGGCAAGAAATGAGCAGTACTTC. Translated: CAGSYSYTSGGARNEQYF.

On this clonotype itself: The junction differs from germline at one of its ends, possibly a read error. Here the CDR3 reads CASSYGTGGLFF. As DNA, the CDR3 is TGCGCCAGCAGCTACGGAACCGGGGGGCTGTTTTTT. The rearrangement links TRBV5-1 to TRBJ2-2; D possibly corresponds to TRBD2 (6 bases). The CDR3 length is 12 residues. Germline V gene sequence: CDR1 SGHRS, CDR2 YFSETQ. The variable domain in full, with the rest retrieved from reference TRBV5-1 and TRBJ2-2, is KAGVTQTPRYLIKTRGQQVTLSCSPISGHRSVSWYQQTPGQGLQFLFEYFSETQRNKGNFPGRFSGRQFSNSRSEMNVSTLELGDSALYLCASSYGTGGLFFGEGSRLTVL.

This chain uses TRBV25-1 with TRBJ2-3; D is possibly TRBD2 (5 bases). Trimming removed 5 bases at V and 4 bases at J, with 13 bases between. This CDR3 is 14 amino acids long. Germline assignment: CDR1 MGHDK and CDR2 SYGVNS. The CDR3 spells CASSRSARADTQYF. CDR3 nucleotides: TGTGCCAGCAGTAGGTCGGCGAGGGCAGATACGCAGTATTTT.

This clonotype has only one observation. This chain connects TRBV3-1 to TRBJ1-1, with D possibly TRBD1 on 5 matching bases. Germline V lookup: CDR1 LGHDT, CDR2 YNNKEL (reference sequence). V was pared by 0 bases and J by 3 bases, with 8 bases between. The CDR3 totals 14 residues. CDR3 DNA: TGTGCCAGCAGCCAAGAATGGGGGTACACTGAAGCTTTCTTT. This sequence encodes CASSQEWGYTEAFF.